The rows below give T cell receptor beta chains drawn from one sample of a study of cytomegalovirus exposure and HLA in healthy donors. This table comes from immunoSEQ multiplex PCR, and its TCRdb copy is limited to in-frame clones, with some not included. The profile covers under 90,000 clones, with approximately 75% appearing a single time and more than 7% taken by the ten largest. Sequenced input: PBMCs. These receptors were collected from a woman aged 40-49 years in good health and CMV-seronegative. Each CDR3 is given with its conserved first and last residue. The D gene is left open where the match is weak. Only part of the rows carry a size: once, few, many, or a class if the clone is expanded.

j_call: TRBJ2-1; clone_size: .; v_call: TRBV30; d_call: .; cdr3_aa: CAWSGLQGPYNEQFF; cdr3_nt: TGTGCCTGGAGCGGACTACAGGGGCCTTACAATGAGCAGTTCTTC
j_call: TRBJ2-2; clone_size: few; v_call: TRBV13; d_call: TRBD2; cdr3_aa: CASSPSLGTGGTNTGELFF; cdr3_nt: TGTGCCAGCAGCCCGTCCCTTGGGACGGGAGGGACGAACACCGGGGAGCTGTTTTTT
j_call: TRBJ2-7; clone_size: .; v_call: TRBV19; d_call: TRBD1; cdr3_aa: CASRQSGGSYEQYF; cdr3_nt: TGTGCCAGTAGGCAGTCAGGGGGCTCCTACGAGCAGTACTTC
j_call: TRBJ1-1; clone_size: .; v_call: TRBV28; d_call: TRBD1; cdr3_aa: CASSPHAGGNEAFF; cdr3_nt: TGTGCCAGCAGTCCCCATGCAGGGGGCAATGAAGCTTTCTTT
j_call: TRBJ1-2; clone_size: .; v_call: TRBV2; d_call: .; cdr3_aa: CASSALGGYTF; cdr3_nt: TGTGCCAGCAGTGCCCTCGGTGGCTACACCTTC
j_call: TRBJ1-2; clone_size: .; v_call: TRBV29-1; d_call: .; cdr3_aa: CSVDAQGISGYTF; cdr3_nt: TGCAGCGTTGATGCTCAGGGCATTAGTGGCTACACCTTC
j_call: TRBJ1-2; clone_size: .; v_call: TRBV4-1; d_call: .; cdr3_aa: CASSQEPQGNYGYTF; cdr3_nt: TGCGCCAGCAGCCAAGAGCCCCAGGGTAACTATGGCTACACCTTC
j_call: TRBJ1-1; clone_size: .; v_call: TRBV30; d_call: TRBD1; cdr3_aa: CAWSAPGQGGTEAFF; cdr3_nt: TGTGCCTGGAGTGCCCCGGGACAGGGGGGAACTGAAGCTTTCTTT
j_call: TRBJ2-2; clone_size: .; v_call: TRBV5-6; d_call: .; cdr3_aa: CASSLGSGELFF; cdr3_nt: TGTGCCAGCAGTCTAGGTTCCGGGGAGCTGTTTTTT
j_call: TRBJ2-7; clone_size: .; v_call: TRBV7-9; d_call: TRBD2; cdr3_aa: CASSMGLLYEQYF; cdr3_nt: TGTGCCAGCAGCATGGGACTACTCTACGAGCAGTACTTC
j_call: TRBJ1-2; clone_size: few; v_call: TRBV28; d_call: .; cdr3_aa: CASSLTGQFYGYTF; cdr3_nt: TGTGCCAGCAGTTTGACAGGACAATTCTATGGCTACACCTTC
j_call: TRBJ2-3; clone_size: .; v_call: TRBV5-1; d_call: TRBD1; cdr3_aa: CASSSGQGEDTQYF; cdr3_nt: TGCGCCAGCAGCTCTGGACAGGGTGAGGATACGCAGTATTTT
j_call: TRBJ1-2; clone_size: .; v_call: TRBV30; d_call: .; cdr3_aa: CAWSVPGQNYYGYTF; cdr3_nt: TGTGCCTGGAGTGTCCCCGGACAGAACTACTATGGCTACACCTTC
j_call: TRBJ1-1; clone_size: .; v_call: TRBV18; d_call: TRBD1; cdr3_aa: CASSPQGADGYTEAFF; cdr3_nt: TGTGCCAGCTCACCCCAGGGGGCAGACGGGTACACTGAAGCTTTCTTT
j_call: TRBJ2-3; clone_size: .; v_call: TRBV30; d_call: .; cdr3_aa: CAWSVRVLPRTQYF; cdr3_nt: TGTGCCTGGAGTGTACGGGTCTTACCCCGAACGCAGTATTTT
j_call: TRBJ2-3; clone_size: .; v_call: TRBV10-3; d_call: .; cdr3_aa: CAIRRGDTSTDTQYF; cdr3_nt: TGTGCCATCAGACGGGGGGACACTAGCACAGATACGCAGTATTTT
j_call: TRBJ1-4; clone_size: once; v_call: TRBV5-1; d_call: .; cdr3_aa: CASSLDRQSHDYEKLFF; cdr3_nt: TGCGCCAGCAGCTTGGACCGACAGTCACACGATTACGAAAAACTGTTTTTT
j_call: TRBJ2-1; clone_size: .; v_call: TRBV4-1; d_call: .; cdr3_aa: CASSQAQGQPYNEQFF; cdr3_nt: TGCGCCAGCAGCCAAGCGCAGGGGCAACCCTACAATGAGCAGTTCTTC
j_call: TRBJ2-3; clone_size: few; v_call: TRBV19; d_call: .; cdr3_aa: CASSQLPSTDTQYF; cdr3_nt: TGTGCCAGTAGTCAACTACCGAGCACAGATACGCAGTATTTT
j_call: TRBJ2-7; clone_size: .; v_call: TRBV4-1; d_call: TRBD2; cdr3_aa: CASSLTSGSSYEQYF; cdr3_nt: TGCGCCAGCAGCCTCACTAGCGGGAGTTCGTACGAGCAGTACTTC
j_call: TRBJ1-4; clone_size: .; v_call: TRBV6-6; d_call: TRBD1; cdr3_aa: CASTVNPGQGHEKLFF; cdr3_nt: TGTGCCAGCACCGTTAATCCGGGACAGGGGCATGAAAAACTGTTTTTT
j_call: TRBJ2-2; clone_size: few; v_call: TRBV11-2; d_call: TRBD2; cdr3_aa: CASSLPISGLDTGELFF; cdr3_nt: TGTGCCAGCAGCTTACCTATATCGGGACTAGATACCGGGGAGCTGTTTTTT
j_call: TRBJ1-1; clone_size: .; v_call: TRBV7-2; d_call: .; cdr3_aa: CASSFGLYNTEAFF; cdr3_nt: TGTGCCAGCAGTTTCGGACTCTACAACACTGAAGCTTTCTTT
j_call: TRBJ2-2; clone_size: .; v_call: TRBV9; d_call: .; cdr3_aa: CASSVVGGASNTGELFF; cdr3_nt: TGTGCCAGCAGCGTAGTAGGGGGGGCCTCGAACACCGGGGAGCTGTTTTTT
j_call: TRBJ2-7; clone_size: .; v_call: TRBV2; d_call: TRBD2; cdr3_aa: CASSSGGGLEQYF; cdr3_nt: TGTGCCAGCAGTAGTGGCGGGGGTCTCGAGCAGTACTTC
j_call: TRBJ2-1; clone_size: .; v_call: TRBV5-6; d_call: .; cdr3_aa: CASSSYSEQFF; cdr3_nt: TGTGCCAGCAGCTCCTACAGTGAGCAGTTCTTC
j_call: TRBJ1-2; clone_size: .; v_call: TRBV19; d_call: TRBD1; cdr3_aa: CASRTGQGLDYGYTF; cdr3_nt: TGTGCCAGTAGGACGGGACAGGGGCTCGACTATGGCTACACCTTC
j_call: TRBJ2-7; clone_size: .; v_call: TRBV7-8; d_call: .; cdr3_aa: CASSSTRDNYEQYF; cdr3_nt: TGTGCCAGCAGCTCGACCCGGGACAACTACGAGCAGTACTTC
j_call: TRBJ1-4; clone_size: once; v_call: TRBV29-1; d_call: TRBD1; cdr3_aa: CSAGGQNGEKLFF; cdr3_nt: TGCAGCGCCGGGGGACAGAACGGTGAAAAACTGTTTTTT
j_call: TRBJ1-6; clone_size: .; v_call: TRBV7-8; d_call: .; cdr3_aa: CASSRQNSPLHF; cdr3_nt: TGTGCCAGCAGCCGACAGAATTCACCCCTCCACTTT
j_call: TRBJ2-7; clone_size: .; v_call: TRBV18; d_call: .; cdr3_aa: CASSHSAETYEQYF; cdr3_nt: TGTGCCAGCTCGCATAGCGCGGAAACCTACGAGCAGTACTTC
j_call: TRBJ2-3; clone_size: .; v_call: TRBV7-2; d_call: .; cdr3_aa: CASSETPSWLDTQYF; cdr3_nt: TGTGCCAGCAGCGAAACCCCTAGCTGGTTGGATACGCAGTATTTT
j_call: TRBJ2-1; clone_size: .; v_call: TRBV9; d_call: .; cdr3_aa: CASSVASAGVSYNEQFF; cdr3_nt: TGTGCCAGCAGCGTAGCTTCGGCAGGGGTCTCCTACAATGAGCAGTTCTTC
j_call: TRBJ2-1; clone_size: .; v_call: TRBV7-9; d_call: TRBD1; cdr3_aa: CASSLGQGPYNEQFF; cdr3_nt: TGTGCCAGCAGCTTAGGACAGGGCCCTTACAATGAGCAGTTCTTC
j_call: TRBJ2-5; clone_size: .; v_call: TRBV29-1; d_call: .; cdr3_aa: CSVEWARIETQYF; cdr3_nt: TGCAGCGTTGAATGGGCCCGCATCGAGACCCAGTACTTC
j_call: TRBJ2-1; clone_size: .; v_call: TRBV18; d_call: TRBD1; cdr3_aa: CASSPLGQGMFF; cdr3_nt: TGTGCCAGCTCACCACTCGGACAGGGTATGTTCTTC
j_call: TRBJ2-2; clone_size: few; v_call: TRBV28; d_call: TRBD1; cdr3_aa: CASSPGQAPGELFF; cdr3_nt: TGTGCCAGCAGTCCAGGACAGGCACCCGGGGAGCTGTTTTTT
j_call: TRBJ1-4; clone_size: .; v_call: TRBV27; d_call: .; cdr3_aa: CASSPSWGGAQTNEKLFF; cdr3_nt: TGTGCCAGCAGTCCCTCCTGGGGGGGGGCGCAAACTAATGAAAAACTGTTTTTT
j_call: TRBJ2-5; clone_size: .; v_call: TRBV27; d_call: TRBD2; cdr3_aa: CASRTSGRGRVGETQYF; cdr3_nt: TGTGCCAGCAGAACTAGCGGGAGGGGCAGGGTGGGTGAGACCCAGTACTTC
j_call: TRBJ2-3; clone_size: .; v_call: TRBV7-9; d_call: .; cdr3_aa: CASSLYWRSTDTQYF; cdr3_nt: TGTGCCAGCAGCTTATACTGGCGGAGCACAGATACGCAGTATTTT
j_call: TRBJ1-2; clone_size: .; v_call: TRBV11-2; d_call: TRBD1; cdr3_aa: CASSPVTGDYTF; cdr3_nt: TGTGCCAGCAGCCCTGTAACAGGGGACTACACCTTC
j_call: TRBJ2-3; clone_size: .; v_call: TRBV2; d_call: TRBD1; cdr3_aa: CASTQDRKDTQYF; cdr3_nt: TGTGCCAGCACCCAGGACAGGAAAGATACGCAGTATTTT
j_call: TRBJ1-2; clone_size: .; v_call: TRBV5-4; d_call: TRBD1; cdr3_aa: CASTTSTGVDYGYTF; cdr3_nt: TGTGCCAGCACCACCAGCACAGGGGTCGATTATGGCTACACCTTC
j_call: TRBJ2-1; clone_size: .; v_call: TRBV9; d_call: TRBD2; cdr3_aa: CASSVTSGYNEQFF; cdr3_nt: TGTGCCAGCAGCGTAACTAGCGGCTACAATGAGCAGTTCTTC
j_call: TRBJ2-3; clone_size: .; v_call: TRBV29-1; d_call: TRBD2; cdr3_aa: CSVDISGGGHTQYF; cdr3_nt: TGCAGCGTTGATATTAGCGGGGGCGGCCATACGCAGTATTTT